The 26 T cell receptor beta chains below all came from one sample that was sequenced in a study of cytomegalovirus exposure and HLA in healthy donors. Primers for the PCR totalled 60 Vbeta and 13 Jbeta. The table came from immunoSEQ multiplex PCR; TCRdb's copy has only in-frame clones and leaves some out. The sample yields 150,000 or so clones, about 80% seen once. The material sequenced was PBMCs. These receptors came from a woman in her thirties or forties in good health and CMV-seronegative.

This chain uses TRBV5-1 with TRBJ1-2; TRBD1 matches 7 bases. The junction had 7 bases not matched to a gene; V was cut back by 4 bases and J by 1 base. Germline-derived CDR1 and CDR2 are SGHRS and YFSETQ. This CDR3 comprises 15 residues. CDR3 sequence reads: CASSVRDSINYGYTF. The CDR3, as DNA: TGCGCCAGCAGCGTAAGGGACAGTATTAACTATGGCTACACCTTC. The whole variable domain, filled in from reference TRBV5-1 and TRBJ1-2, reads KAGVTQTPRYLIKTRGQQVTLSCSPISGHRSVSWYQQTPGQGLQFLFEYFSETQRNKGNFPGRFSGRQFSNSRSEMNVSTLELGDSALYLCASSVRDSINYGYTFGSGTRLTVV.

The chain has TRBV4-1 and TRBJ2-7, with 7 bases that match TRBD1. With V trimmed by 3 bases and J by 2 bases, 4 bases remained unmatched. CDR1 is MGHRA, CDR2 YSYEKL, per germline. The CDR3 is 14 residues long. The chain's CDR3 is CASSQGQQTYEQYF. The CDR3 nucleotides read TGCGCCAGCAGCCAGGGACAGCAAACCTACGAGCAGTACTTC.

Written as DNA, the CDR3 is TGTGCCAGCAGCCACCTCGACAGGGACTACGAGCAGTACTTC. Protein: CASSHLDRDYEQYF. The V gene is TRBV28, the J gene TRBJ2-7, with TRBD1 identical over 7 bases. CDR3 size: 14 residues. CDR1 and CDR2 from the germline V gene are MDHEN and SYDVKM. The V segment lost 6 bases and the J segment 3 bases; nucleotides outside the gene matches: 8.

The genes are TRBV29-1 and TRBJ2-7, with D perhaps matching TRBD1 (5 bases). CDR1 is SQVTM, CDR2 ANQGSEA, per germline. The V end lost 4 bases, the J end lost 4 bases, and 17 bases lay between the germline ends. This CDR3 spans 14 amino acids. The CDR3 spells CSVGSYGHVYEQYF. The CDR3 nucleotides are TGCAGCGTTGGGTCTTACGGACACGTGTACGAGCAGTACTTC.

This rearrangement joins TRBV5-1 to TRBJ2-2; 9 bases are a match to TRBD1. This CDR3 has 15 amino acids. V trimming: 6 bases; J trimming: 0 bases; junction bases outside the gene matches: 3. Germline values: CDR1 SGHRS, CDR2 YFSETQ. The CDR3, as DNA: TGCGCCAGCACCGGGACAGGGACGAACACCGGGGAGCTGTTTTTT. It is translated as CASTGTGTNTGELFF.

The genes are TRBV6-5 and TRBJ1-5, with TRBD1 as a possible D gene (6 bases). V lost 4 bases and J lost 5, with 15 bases in between. Per germline, CDR1 MNHEY and CDR2 SVGAGI. The CDR3 runs to 15 residues. CDR3 residues: CASSFTRGGDQPQHF. The CDR3 nucleotides are TGTGCCAGCAGTTTTACACGAGGGGGGGATCAGCCCCAGCATTTT.

This chain joins TRBV4-2 and TRBJ2-7; D perhaps matches TRBD1 (5 bases). The germline gives CDR1 LGHNA, CDR2 YNFKEQ. V dropped 3 bases and J dropped 0 bases, with 9 bases sitting between them. CDR3 size: 14 residues. The CDR3 here is CASSQGQGSYEQYF. The CDR3 bases are TGTGCCAGCAGCCAGGGGCAGGGCTCCTACGAGCAGTACTTC.

The chain is built from TRBV25-1 and TRBJ2-3; D is ambiguous. Germline V CDR1 and CDR2: MGHDK, SYGVNS. There are 14 residues in the CDR3. Trimming stripped 3 bases from V and 1 base from J, with 8 bases between. The CDR3 sequence: CASSDQRGTDTQYF. The CDR3 DNA reads TGTGCCAGCAGTGACCAACGGGGCACAGATACGCAGTATTTT.

This rearrangement joins TRBV25-1 to TRBJ2-5, with D possibly matching TRBD2 (5 bases). V was clipped by 1 base and J by 1 base, with 13 bases between them. Germline lookup yields CDR1 MGHDK and CDR2 SYGVNS. This CDR3 contains 16 residues. CDR3 sequence: CASSESIRTGQETQYF. In DNA, the CDR3 is TGTGCCAGCAGTGAATCCATAAGGACTGGCCAAGAGACCCAGTACTTC.

This rearrangement joins TRBV6-5 to TRBJ1-4; 7 nucleotides match TRBD1. This CDR3 comprises 16 residues. Germline lookup yields CDR1 MNHEY and CDR2 SVGAGI. V lost 4 bases, J lost 8 bases, and 13 bases stayed unmatched. CDR3 DNA sequence: TGTGCCAGCAGTTTAACTCTCGGGCAGGGGGTCGAAAAACTGTTTTTT. It is translated as CASSLTLGQGVEKLFF.

J is TRBJ2-1 and V is TRBV7-2, with a weak D call TRBD2 (6 bases). The V gene lost 5 bases and the J gene lost 7 bases, with 12 bases spanning the gap. The CDR3 spans 13 residues. CDR1 SGHTA and CDR2 FQGNSA come from the germline V gene. The CDR3 loop reads CASSPGTYNEQFF. In nucleotides, the CDR3 is TGTGCCAGCAGCCCCGGGACTTATAATGAGCAGTTCTTC.

This clone was seen just once. The V gene is TRBV5-1, the J gene TRBJ2-2; 11 bases map to TRBD2. The ends lost 7 bases at V and 3 bases at J; junction bases unmatched: 8. The CDR3 has 16 residues. From germline, CDR1 is SGHRS and CDR2 YFSETQ. CDR3 sequence: CASYTGTSGHTGELFF. The CDR3, as DNA: TGCGCCAGCTATACCGGGACTAGCGGACACACCGGGGAGCTGTTTTTT. Supplemented by reference TRBV5-1 and TRBJ2-2, the full variable domain reads KAGVTQTPRYLIKTRGQQVTLSCSPISGHRSVSWYQQTPGQGLQFLFEYFSETQRNKGNFPGRFSGRQFSNSRSEMNVSTLELGDSALYLCASYTGTSGHTGELFFGEGSRLTVL.

The rearrangement joins TRBV2 to TRBJ2-7; D unresolved. This CDR3 region has 11 residues. V was trimmed by 6 bases and J by 6 bases, leaving 9 bases between them. CDR1 is SNHLY, CDR2 FYNNEI, per germline. CDR3: CASRIYGEQYF. The CDR3 DNA follows: TGTGCCAGCAGGATCTACGGCGAGCAGTACTTC.

This clone was seen only a few times. The chain couples TRBV4-1 to TRBJ1-3; no firm D call. Trimming pared 6 bases from V and 2 bases from J, leaving 8 bases between. The CDR3 has 13 amino acids. Per the germline V gene, CDR1 is MGHRA and CDR2 is YSYEKL. CDR3: CASRREAGNTIYF. The CDR3 DNA sequence: TGCGCCAGCAGGAGGGAGGCTGGAAACACCATATATTTT.

V usage is TRBV29-1 and J usage is TRBJ1-5; tentative D call: TRBD1 (6 bases). There are 15 residues in the CDR3. Germline V gene sequence: CDR1 SQVTM, CDR2 ANQGSEA. V was clipped by 4 bases and J by 3 bases, with 16 bases between them. Here the CDR3 reads CSVGNSGADNQPQHF. The CDR3 DNA follows: TGCAGCGTTGGAAACTCAGGGGCTGACAATCAGCCCCAGCATTTT.

The chain couples TRBV7-8 to TRBJ1-4, with D perhaps TRBD1 (6 bases). V was clipped by 6 bases and J by 6 bases, with 11 bases between them. Germline CDR1 reads SGHVS; CDR2 reads FQNEAQ. This CDR3 has 13 residues. CDR3 protein: CASSHRVDEKLFF. Here the CDR3 DNA reads TGTGCCAGCAGTCACAGGGTGGATGAAAAACTGTTTTTT.

The J gene is TRBJ1-5, the V gene TRBV6-5, with D perhaps TRBD1 (5 bases). Trimming left V 6 bases short and J 5 bases short, with 17 bases between. The CDR3 runs 15 residues. CDR1 is MNHEY, CDR2 SVGAGI, per germline. The CDR3 nucleotides are TGTGCCAGCAGCCCCATGTTGGGGGGTGATCAGCCCCAGCATTTT. It yields the protein CASSPMLGGDQPQHF.

In this sample, this clone turned up once. The chain employs TRBV18 and TRBJ1-2; D ambiguous. The V and J ends lost 3 bases and 1 base respectively, with 12 bases between them. The CDR3 sequence is 15 residues long. Germline V gene data show CDR1 as KGHSH and CDR2 as LQKENI. The CDR3 here is CASSPAPDYNYGYTF. CDR3 nucleotide sequence: TGTGCCAGCTCACCTGCGCCGGACTATAACTATGGCTACACCTTC.

This chain uses TRBV6-4 with TRBJ2-1, with D hard to call. V shed 3 bases and J shed 0 bases, with 6 bases lying between them. Germline loops: CDR1 MRHNA, CDR2 SNTAGT. This CDR3 is built from 14 residues. CDR3 in amino acids: CASSEQPSYNEQFF. The CDR3 DNA follows: TGTGCCAGCAGTGAACAGCCCTCCTACAATGAGCAGTTCTTC.

This chain uses TRBV6-6 with TRBJ2-5, with D possibly being TRBD1 (6 bases). The closer fit of TRBJ2-7 to the DNA end suggests the J call may be wrong. This CDR3 spans 14 amino acids. Per the germline V gene, CDR1 is MNHNY and CDR2 is SVGAGI (reference sequence). The CDR3 nucleotides are TGTGCCAGCAGGACACAGGGCGCTGCCTACGAGCAGTACTTC. This encodes CASRTQGAAYEQYF.

This clone has only a few counts. J is TRBJ1-2 and V is TRBV27, with 7 bases matching TRBD1. Trimming took 4 bases from V and 7 from J; bases not matched to a gene: 12. CDR1 is MNHEY and CDR2 is SMNVEV in the germline V gene (reference sequence). The CDR3 is 15 residues long. The CDR3 region is CASSSRPRQGSGYTF. The CDR3 DNA is TGTGCCAGCAGTTCTAGACCTCGACAGGGTAGTGGCTACACCTTC.

The V and J genes are TRBV28 and TRBJ1-1; the D is unclear. Between the trimmed V and J ends, which lost 5 bases and 1 base, there was a span of 8 bases. Germline loops: CDR1 MDHEN, CDR2 SYDVKM. There are 13 residues in the CDR3. The CDR3 protein is CASSPVRNTEAFF. CDR3 coding DNA: TGTGCCAGCAGTCCGGTACGGAACACTGAAGCTTTCTTT.

V gene TRBV6-5 combines with J gene TRBJ2-7; 10 bases are shared with TRBD1. V trimming: 2 bases; J trimming: 4 bases; junction bases outside the gene matches: 2. Germline assignment: CDR1 MNHEY and CDR2 SVGAGI. The CDR3 contains 14 residues. The CDR3, as DNA: TGTGCCAGCAGTTACCCGGGACAGGGGTACGAGCAGTACTTC. As protein: CASSYPGQGYEQYF.

The rearrangement links TRBV30 to TRBJ2-1; D is uncertain. V shed 2 bases and J shed 5 bases, with 10 bases lying between them. This CDR3 is 13 amino acids long. Germline V gene lookup returns CDR1 GTSNPN and CDR2 SVGIG (reference sequence). CDR3 sequence (DNA): TGTGCCTGGAGTAGATTAGTCCACAATGAGCAGTTCTTC. Amino acid sequence: CAWSRLVHNEQFF.

This clone came up a few times. The chain recombines TRBV7-6 with TRBJ2-1; 10 bases are shared with TRBD2. J gave up 6 bases and V 5 bases, and 10 bases lay outside the gene matches. Germline V lookup: CDR1 SGHVS, CDR2 FNYEAQ. The CDR3 is 16 residues long. The CDR3 reads CASSRKREGQGNEQFF. The CDR3 DNA reads TGTGCCAGCAGCCGAAAGCGGGAGGGCCAAGGCAATGAGCAGTTCTTC.

The V and J genes are TRBV6-6 and TRBJ2-7, with 8 bases that match TRBD2. The CDR3 is made up of 16 amino acids. V lost 6 bases and J lost 4; bases outside the gene matches: 14. Germline lookup yields CDR1 MNHNY and CDR2 SVGAGI (reference sequence). The CDR3 region is CASSKTPGGPGYEQYF. CDR3 in DNA: TGTGCCAGCAGCAAAACCCCGGGAGGGCCGGGATACGAGCAGTACTTC.